Presented here are 2 T cell receptor beta chains from one specimen sequenced in a study of cytomegalovirus exposure and HLA in healthy donors. This PCR relied on a set of 60 Vbeta primers and 13 Jbeta primers. Sequencing used immunoSEQ multiplex PCR; TCRdb keeps in-frame clones, though not all of them. The repertoire holds some 130,000 clones, with 76% as singletons. The sequenced sample was PBMCs. Every receptor here comes from a man in his forties in good health and CMV-seronegative.

V usage is TRBV20-1 and J usage is TRBJ2-1; D remains unclear. CDR3 size: 11 residues. Trimming took 7 bases from V and 6 from J, leaving 10 bases between them. From germline, CDR1 is DFQATT and CDR2 SNEGSKA (reference sequence). The CDR3 spells CSVTWFNEQFF. Here the CDR3 DNA reads TGCAGTGTAACATGGTTCAATGAGCAGTTCTTC.

This chain's CDR3 is CASSQVPGQPNTEAFF. CDR3 DNA: TGCGCCAGCAGCCAAGTCCCGGGACAGCCGAACACTGAAGCTTTCTTT. This rearrangement joins TRBV4-1 to TRBJ1-1; 7 bases map to TRBD1. Germline lookup yields CDR1 MGHRA and CDR2 YSYEKL. This CDR3 contains 16 residues. Trimming took 1 base from V and 1 from J; bases not matched to a gene: 6.